A selection of T cell receptor beta chains follows, all from one sample in a study of T cell repertoires in cytomegalovirus infection. TCRdb reanalysed the reads using MiXCR and keeps one entry per CDR3 protein. The sample records more than 150,000 distinct CDR3 sequences, 15% to 20% being singletons. The sequencing sample was made of CD8+ T cells from PBMCs. The source is a human donor in good health (CMV status not recorded). Some clones in this sample may be carry-over from other donors' samples. Both conserved end residues are trimmed from each CDR3.

TRBJ2-1 | 12 | TRBV29-1 | SVVGPEELNEQF
TRBJ2-7 | 15 | TRBV6-5 | ASSYSFPGHSRYEQY
TRBJ2-1 | 13 | TRBV6-6 | ASSYSLGLYNEQF
TRBJ2-3 | 12 | TRBV19 | ASGWAPSTDTQY
TRBJ1-1 | 10 | TRBV28 | ASSYPGAEAF
TRBJ2-7 | 15 | TRBV6-1 | ASSEPPGSGSTYEQY
TRBJ1-6 | 13 | TRBV28 | ASQEEEGASSPLH
TRBJ2-3 | 15 | TRBV7-2 | ASSPTGLAQSTDTQY
TRBJ2-7 | 10 | TRBV29-1 | SVAQDPYEQY
TRBJ2-5 | 14 | TRBV20-1 | SARVSASGSQETQY
TRBJ1-2 | 11 | TRBV7-9 | ASSPPGQEGYT
TRBJ2-7 | 12 | TRBV7-9 | ASSLPGREYEQY
TRBJ1-2 | 13 | TRBV6-2/TRBV6-3 | ASSTGTTGDFGYT
TRBJ1-1 | 13 | TRBV20-1 | SARLGRGGNTEAF
TRBJ1-2 | 12 | TRBV12-3/TRBV12-4 | ASSHGQDGGGYT
TRBJ2-1 | 12 | TRBV5-6 | ASSLAARYNEQF
TRBJ2-1 | 17 | TRBV6-5 | ASSYPEVGRGPSYNEQF
TRBJ2-1 | 14 | TRBV7-9 | ASSPLDSPLYNEQF
TRBJ1-1 | 15 | TRBV19 | ASTLQTGSFWNTEAF
TRBJ1-5 | 13 | TRBV6-2/TRBV6-3 | ASRKTGLGNQPQH
TRBJ2-4 | 13 | TRBV4-2 | ASSQDRLAKNIQY
TRBJ2-3 | 16 | TRBV28 | ASSPETSGAHLTDTQY